This T cell receptor beta chain was recorded in a study of OX40 agonist ivuxolimab in advanced cancers. Whole-study results and caveats: Certain nonresponders likewise exhibited a low normalized T-cell clonal expansion.

Assay: immunoSEQ multiplex PCR; the TCRdb copy retains only in-frame clones and omits some. The table lists about 97,000 clones, roughly nine tenths of them singletons. The length of the CDR3 is 17 residues. Germline V gene lookup returns CDR1 MNHNS and CDR2 SASEGT. V shed 4 bases and J 2 bases; nucleotides not matched to a gene: 12. About this clone itself: The antigen is undetermined.

The specimen was CD4+ or CD8+ T cells sorted from blood, collected in a trial of the OX40 agonist ivuxolimab. The chain uses TRBV6-1 and TRBJ2-7; TRBD1 matches 9 bases. This TCR derives from an adult with an advanced solid tumor such as melanoma, head and neck, liver or kidney cancer. CDR3 DNA: TGTGCCAGCAGTGGGTATACAGGGGGCCCAGGGACCTACGAGCAGTACTTC. It specifies CASSGYTGGPGTYEQYF.